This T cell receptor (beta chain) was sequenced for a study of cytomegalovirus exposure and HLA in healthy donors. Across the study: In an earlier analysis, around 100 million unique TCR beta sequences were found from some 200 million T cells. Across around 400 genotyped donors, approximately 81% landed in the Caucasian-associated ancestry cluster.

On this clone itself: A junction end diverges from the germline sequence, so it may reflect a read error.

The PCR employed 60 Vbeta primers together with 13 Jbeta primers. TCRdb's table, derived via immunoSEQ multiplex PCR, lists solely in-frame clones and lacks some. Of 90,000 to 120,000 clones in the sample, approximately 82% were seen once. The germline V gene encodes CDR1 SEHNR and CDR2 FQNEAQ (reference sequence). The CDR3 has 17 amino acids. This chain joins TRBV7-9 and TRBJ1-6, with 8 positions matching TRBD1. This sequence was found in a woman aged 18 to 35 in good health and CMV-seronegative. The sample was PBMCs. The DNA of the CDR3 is TGTTCCAGCAGCCTCGGCTCACCGGGACAGGAGAATTCACCCCTCCACTTT. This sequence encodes CSSSLGSPGQENSPLHF.